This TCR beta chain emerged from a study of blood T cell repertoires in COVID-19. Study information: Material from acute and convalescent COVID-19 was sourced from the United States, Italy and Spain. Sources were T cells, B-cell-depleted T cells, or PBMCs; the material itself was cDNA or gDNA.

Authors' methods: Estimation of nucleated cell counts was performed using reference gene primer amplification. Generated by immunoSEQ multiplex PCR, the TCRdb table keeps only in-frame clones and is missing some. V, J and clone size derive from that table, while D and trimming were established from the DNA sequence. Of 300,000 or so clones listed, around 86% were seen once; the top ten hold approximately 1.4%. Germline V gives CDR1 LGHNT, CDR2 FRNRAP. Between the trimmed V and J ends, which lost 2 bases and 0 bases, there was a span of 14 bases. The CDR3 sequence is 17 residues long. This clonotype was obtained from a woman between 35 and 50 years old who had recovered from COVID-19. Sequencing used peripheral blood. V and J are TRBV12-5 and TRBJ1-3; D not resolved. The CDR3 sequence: CASGLSPGFSSGNTIYF. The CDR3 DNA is TGTGCTAGTGGTTTGTCCCCGGGGTTCAGCTCTGGAAACACCATATATTTT.